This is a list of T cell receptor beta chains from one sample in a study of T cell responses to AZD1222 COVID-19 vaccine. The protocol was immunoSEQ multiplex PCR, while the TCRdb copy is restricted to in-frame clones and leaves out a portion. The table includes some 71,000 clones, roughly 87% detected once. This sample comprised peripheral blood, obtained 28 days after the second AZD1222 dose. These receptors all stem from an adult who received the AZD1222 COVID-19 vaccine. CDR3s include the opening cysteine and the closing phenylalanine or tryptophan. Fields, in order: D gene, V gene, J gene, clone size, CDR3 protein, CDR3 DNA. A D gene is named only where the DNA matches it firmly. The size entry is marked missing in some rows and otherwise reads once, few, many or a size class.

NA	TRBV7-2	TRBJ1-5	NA	CASSLFNQPQHF	TGTGCCAGCAGCTTATTCAATCAGCCCCAGCATTTT
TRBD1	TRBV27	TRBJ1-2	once	CASSPGTGVVYGYTF	TGTGCCAGCAGTCCCGGGACAGGGGTGGTCTATGGCTACACCTTC
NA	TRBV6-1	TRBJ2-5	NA	CASSEAGRAQETQYF	TGTGCCAGCAGTGAAGCTGGCAGGGCGCAAGAGACCCAGTACTTC
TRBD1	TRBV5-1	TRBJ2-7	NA	CASSTLTGGGRYEQYF	TGCGCCAGCAGCACCCTGACAGGGGGAGGCCGTTACGAGCAGTACTTC
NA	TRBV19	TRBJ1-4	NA	CASSIYREKLFF	TGTGCCAGTAGTATTTACAGGGAGAAACTGTTTTTT
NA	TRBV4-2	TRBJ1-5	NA	CASTADAGRIPYQPQHF	TGTGCCAGCACCGCTGATGCGGGGCGAATTCCTTATCAGCCCCAGCATTTT
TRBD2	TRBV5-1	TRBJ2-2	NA	CASSNAAGGDTGELFF	TGCGCCAGCAGCAATGCAGCGGGAGGGGACACCGGGGAGCTGTTTTTT
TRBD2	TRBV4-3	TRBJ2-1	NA	CASSHTSGSYNEQFF	TGCGCCAGCAGCCATACTAGCGGCTCCTACAATGAGCAGTTCTTC
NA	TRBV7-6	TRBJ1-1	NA	CATTREATMNTEAFF	TGTGCCACCACGCGAGAGGCCACGATGAACACTGAAGCTTTCTTT
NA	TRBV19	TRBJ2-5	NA	CASSMGPQETQYF	TGTGCCAGTAGTATGGGGCCTCAAGAGACCCAGTACTTC
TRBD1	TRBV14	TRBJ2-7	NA	CASSQEGGTKQYF	TGTGCCAGCAGCCAAGAAGGGGGCACGAAGCAGTACTTC
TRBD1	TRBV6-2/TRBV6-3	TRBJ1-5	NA	CASSSTGTRQPQHF	TGTGCCAGCAGTTCGACAGGGACCCGGCAGCCCCAGCATTTT
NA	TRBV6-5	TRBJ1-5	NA	CASSYGQGVSNQPQHF	TGTGCCAGCAGTTACGGCCAGGGTGTAAGCAATCAGCCCCAGCATTTT
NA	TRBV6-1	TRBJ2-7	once	CASSESGADSEQYF	TGTGCCAGCAGTGAGTCTGGAGCAGACAGCGAGCAGTACTTC
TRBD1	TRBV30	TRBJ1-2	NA	CAWAPPGTGAPDYGYTF	TGTGCCTGGGCACCCCCCGGGACAGGGGCCCCAGACTATGGCTACACCTTC
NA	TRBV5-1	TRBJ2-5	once	CASTQEGPLQETQYF	TGCGCCAGCACCCAGGAGGGGCCTTTACAAGAGACCCAGTACTTC
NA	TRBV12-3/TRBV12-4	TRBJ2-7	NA	CASSQGIGEQYF	TGTGCCAGCAGCCAGGGGATAGGGGAGCAGTACTTC
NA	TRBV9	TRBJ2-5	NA	CASSPQGVQETQYF	TGTGCCAGCAGCCCACAAGGAGTCCAAGAGACCCAGTACTTC
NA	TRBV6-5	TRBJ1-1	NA	CASLGRAPNTEAFF	TGTGCCAGCTTGGGTAGGGCACCGAACACTGAAGCTTTCTTT
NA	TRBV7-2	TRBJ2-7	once	CASSLDAGAYEQYF	TGTGCCAGCAGCTTAGACGCGGGCGCCTACGAGCAGTACTTC
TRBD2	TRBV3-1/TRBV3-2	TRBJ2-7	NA	CASSPRLTSGSYEQYF	TGTGCCAGCAGCCCGAGATTGACTAGCGGGAGCTACGAGCAGTACTTC
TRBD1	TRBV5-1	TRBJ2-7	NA	CASSMGQGALNEQYF	TGCGCCAGCAGCATGGGACAGGGGGCTCTCAACGAGCAGTACTTC
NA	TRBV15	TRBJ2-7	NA	CATRASADYEQYF	TGTGCCACCAGAGCCAGCGCTGACTACGAGCAGTACTTC
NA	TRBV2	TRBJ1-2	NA	CASSDSNYGYTF	TGTGCCAGCAGTGATAGTAACTATGGCTACACCTTC
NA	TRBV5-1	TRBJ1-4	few	CASSLVPDTKEKLFF	TGCGCCAGCAGCTTGGTACCGGACACCAAAGAAAAACTGTTTTTT
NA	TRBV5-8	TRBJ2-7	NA	CASGHGYEQYF	TGTGCCAGCGGACACGGATACGAGCAGTACTTC
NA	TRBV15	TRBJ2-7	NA	CATSRVKGYEQYF	TGTGCCACCAGCAGAGTGAAAGGGTACGAGCAGTACTTC
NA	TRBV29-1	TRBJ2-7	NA	CSPAQDLSYEQYF	TGCAGCCCCGCACAGGACCTCTCCTACGAGCAGTACTTC
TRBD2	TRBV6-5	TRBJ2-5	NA	CASRISGRRETQYF	TGTGCCAGCAGGATTAGCGGGAGGAGGGAGACCCAGTACTTC
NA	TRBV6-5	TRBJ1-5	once	CASSRGGSQPQHF	TGTGCCAGCAGCAGGGGCGGTAGTCAGCCCCAGCATTTT
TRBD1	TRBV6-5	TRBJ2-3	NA	CASTGGQGRDTQYF	TGTGCCAGCACCGGAGGACAGGGCCGAGATACGCAGTATTTT
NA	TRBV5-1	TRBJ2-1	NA	CASSLAGVHNEQFF	TGCGCCAGCAGCTTGGCCGGGGTACACAATGAGCAGTTCTTC
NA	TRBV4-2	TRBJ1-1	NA	CASSPSPGRTEAFF	TGTGCCAGCAGCCCCTCCCCAGGGCGGACTGAAGCTTTCTTT
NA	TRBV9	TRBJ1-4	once	CASSVVMRGGKLFF	TGTGCCAGCAGCGTAGTTATGCGGGGAGGAAAACTGTTTTTT
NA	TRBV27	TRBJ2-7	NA	CASSSTTAYEQYF	TGTGCCAGCAGTTCAACGACCGCCTACGAGCAGTACTTC